Listed below are T cell receptor beta chains from one sample, sequenced in a study of human T cells and chemical hapten exposure. TCRdb reanalysed the RACE reads using MiXCR and keeps one entry per CDR3 protein. The sample has 300,000 to 400,000 distinct CDR3 sequences, 5.1% seen once. Specimen: whole blood, collected in connection with sensitization to the hapten diphenylcyclopropenone (DPC). All receptors derive from a woman between 50 and 59 years old with alopecia areata. Some clones in this sample may be carry-over from other donors' samples. CDR3s include the opening cysteine and the closing phenylalanine or tryptophan. A D gene is named only where the DNA matches it firmly. Clone size, where shown, is once, few, many, or a class for clones that have expanded.

V: TRBV20-1
size: .
length: 16
J: TRBJ2-7
D: TRBD2
CDR3: CSARMGDAGGPDEQYF
DNA: TGCAGTGCTAGAATGGGCGACGCGGGAGGGCCGGACGAGCAGTACTTC

V: TRBV7-9
size: .
length: 15
J: TRBJ1-1
D: .
CDR3: CASHGETGPNTEAFF
DNA: TGTGCCAGTCACGGAGAAACAGGGCCGAACACTGAAGCTTTCTTT

V: TRBV20-1
size: many
length: 16
J: TRBJ1-4
D: .
CDR3: CSARDVPVATNEKLFF
DNA: TGCAGTGCTAGAGATGTTCCAGTTGCAACTAATGAAAAACTGTTTTTT

V: TRBV6-5
size: few
length: 16
J: TRBJ1-4
D: .
CDR3: CASSYSRAGPGEKLFF
DNA: TGTGCCAGCAGTTACTCGCGGGCGGGGCCAGGGGAAAAACTGTTTTTT

V: TRBV29-1
size: .
length: 13
J: TRBJ1-3
D: .
CDR3: CSAGQLDGNTIYF
DNA: TGCAGCGCTGGACAGTTGGACGGAAACACCATATATTTT

V: TRBV30
size: few
length: 14
J: TRBJ1-1
D: .
CDR3: CAWSVPGLNTEAFF
DNA: TGTGCCTGGAGTGTCCCGGGATTGAACACTGAAGCTTTCTTT

V: TRBV12-3/TRBV12-4
size: many
length: 15
J: TRBJ2-6
D: .
CDR3: CASSFSSSGANVLTF
DNA: TGTGCCAGCAGTTTCTCGAGCTCTGGGGCCAACGTCCTGACTTTC

V: TRBV30
size: many
length: 15
J: TRBJ1-2
D: .
CDR3: CAWSVRRSAGAGYTF
DNA: TGTGCCTGGAGTGTACGTAGATCGGCAGGGGCTGGCTACACCTTC

V: TRBV30
size: few
length: 13
J: TRBJ2-4
D: .
CDR3: CACGGQAKNIQYF
DNA: TGTGCCTGTGGAGGGCAAGCCAAAAACATTCAGTACTTC

V: TRBV2
size: .
length: 13
J: TRBJ2-3
D: .
CDR3: CASSPLVMDTQYF
DNA: TGTGCCAGCAGTCCCCTAGTTATGGATACGCAGTATTTT

V: TRBV10-3
size: few
length: 13
J: TRBJ2-7
D: .
CDR3: CAISQTESYEQYF
DNA: TGTGCCATCAGCCAGACGGAATCCTACGAGCAGTACTTC

V: TRBV14
size: few
length: 15
J: TRBJ2-4
D: .
CDR3: CASSQDGSPGNIQYF
DNA: TGTGCCAGCAGCCAAGACGGTAGTCCGGGAAACATTCAGTACTTC

V: TRBV27
size: many
length: 14
J: TRBJ2-5
D: TRBD1
CDR3: CASSWTGPQETQYF
DNA: TGTGCCAGCAGTTGGACAGGCCCTCAAGAGACCCAGTACTTC

V: TRBV5-6
size: many
length: 13
J: TRBJ2-5
D: .
CDR3: CASSLSSIETQYF
DNA: TGTGCCAGCAGCTTGTCCTCGATCGAGACCCAGTACTTC

V: TRBV6-2/TRBV6-3
size: .
length: 16
J: TRBJ1-2
D: .
CDR3: CASSLTPTGGYYGYTF
DNA: TGTGCCAGCAGTTTAACCCCGACAGGAGGATACTATGGCTACACCTTC

V: TRBV27
size: many
length: 12
J: TRBJ1-6
D: .
CDR3: CASSSRHSPLHF
DNA: TGTGCCAGCAGTAGCCGTCATTCACCCCTCCACTTT

V: TRBV6-5
size: many
length: 15
J: TRBJ1-5
D: .
CDR3: CASSYSTDYNQPQHF
DNA: TGTGCCAGCAGTTACTCGACAGACTACAATCAGCCCCAGCATTTT

V: TRBV29-1
size: few
length: 12
J: TRBJ2-5
D: .
CDR3: CSGGLWRETQYF
DNA: TGCAGCGGGGGGTTGTGGAGAGAGACCCAGTACTTC

V: TRBV27
size: few
length: 14
J: TRBJ2-1
D: .
CDR3: CASSLSGLYNEQFF
DNA: TGTGCCAGCAGTTTATCCGGGCTATACAATGAGCAGTTCTTC

V: TRBV12-3/TRBV12-4
size: .
length: 14
J: TRBJ1-6
D: .
CDR3: CASSLQDVGSPLHF
DNA: TGTGCCAGCAGTCTCCAGGACGTGGGGTCACCCCTCCACTTT

V: TRBV29-1
size: many
length: 13
J: TRBJ2-7
D: TRBD1
CDR3: CSVEDRVSYEQYF
DNA: TGCAGCGTCGAGGACAGGGTGTCCTACGAGCAGTACTTC

V: TRBV24-1
size: few
length: 16
J: TRBJ2-2
D: .
CDR3: CATSDLGGQNTGELFF
DNA: TGTGCCACCAGTGATTTAGGGGGACAAAACACCGGGGAGCTGTTTTTT

V: TRBV29-1
size: few
length: 13
J: TRBJ2-7
D: .
CDR3: CSVSGGATYEQYF
DNA: TGCAGCGTTAGCGGCGGAGCCACCTACGAGCAGTACTTC

V: TRBV10-3
size: few
length: 15
J: TRBJ2-3
D: TRBD1
CDR3: CAIALVGTETDTQYF
DNA: TGTGCCATCGCCCTCGTGGGGACAGAGACAGATACGCAGTATTTT

V: TRBV10-3
size: many
length: 14
J: TRBJ2-1
D: .
CDR3: CAISGQGTFNEQFF
DNA: TGTGCCATCAGTGGCCAGGGCACGTTCAATGAGCAGTTCTTC

V: TRBV12-3/TRBV12-4
size: .
length: 17
J: TRBJ2-2
D: TRBD2
CDR3: CASSPQTSGVNTGELFF
DNA: TGTGCCAGCAGTCCCCAGACTAGCGGGGTGAACACCGGGGAGCTGTTTTTT

V: TRBV15
size: few
length: 14
J: TRBJ2-3
D: .
CDR3: CATSRIQEGDTQYF
DNA: TGTGCCACCAGCAGGATACAGGAGGGAGATACGCAGTATTTT

V: TRBV7-2
size: many
length: 14
J: TRBJ2-3
D: TRBD1
CDR3: CASSLRGPEDTQYF
DNA: TGTGCCAGCAGCTTAAGGGGGCCGGAAGATACGCAGTATTTT

V: TRBV6-5
size: .
length: 18
J: TRBJ1-3
D: .
CDR3: CASSYSSGRARSGNTIYF
DNA: TGTGCCAGCAGTTACTCGAGTGGTCGGGCTAGGTCTGGAAACACCATATATTTT

V: TRBV6-5
size: many
length: 14
J: TRBJ1-1
D: .
CDR3: CASSYSRGNTEAFF
DNA: TGTGCCAGCAGTTACTCCCGGGGCAACACTGAAGCTTTCTTT

V: TRBV24-1
size: few
length: 15
J: TRBJ2-2
D: TRBD2
CDR3: CATSERGRATGELFF
DNA: TGTGCCACCAGTGAACGCGGGAGGGCCACCGGGGAGCTGTTTTTT

V: TRBV9
size: .
length: 15
J: TRBJ2-1
D: TRBD1
CDR3: CASSVVDRVTNEQFF
DNA: TGTGCCAGCAGCGTAGTGGACAGGGTCACTAATGAGCAGTTCTTC

V: TRBV5-1
size: .
length: 14
J: TRBJ2-7
D: .
CDR3: CASSRVQGSYEQYF
DNA: TGCGCCAGCAGCCGCGTTCAAGGGTCCTACGAGCAGTACTTC

V: TRBV12-3/TRBV12-4
size: many
length: 14
J: TRBJ2-4
D: .
CDR3: CASSLKDGKNIQYF
DNA: TGTGCCAGCAGTTTAAAAGACGGGAAAAACATTCAGTACTTC

V: TRBV7-9
size: many
length: 15
J: TRBJ2-1
D: TRBD1
CDR3: CASSSARQGYDEQFF
DNA: TGTGCCAGCAGCTCAGCGAGACAGGGGTACGATGAGCAGTTCTTC

V: TRBV7-2
size: .
length: 13
J: TRBJ2-3
D: TRBD2
CDR3: CASSLVAGNTQYF
DNA: TGTGCCAGCAGCTTAGTAGCGGGTAATACGCAGTATTTT

V: TRBV7-2
size: .
length: 14
J: TRBJ1-5
D: .
CDR3: CASSITGRNQPQHF
DNA: TGTGCCAGCAGCATTACAGGGCGCAATCAGCCCCAGCATTTT